The sequence of this TCR beta chain was determined in a study of beta chain features in type 1 diabetes. CD4+ cells of the naive, central memory, regulatory and stem cell-like memory types were sorted via CD45RO/CCR7/CD25/CD127/CD95/CD27. Purities over 98% were achieved in all sorted populations. Overall study findings and caveats: In the patient group, naive, central memory and Treg TCRB repertoires seemed more alike than in the healthy donor group. Insertions at VDJ junctions were less frequent in type 1 diabetes patients. These patients also deleted more nucleotides at the same junctions.

The CDR3 loop spans 14 amino acids. V was cut by 5 bases and J by 12 bases, with 22 bases left in between. CDR1 is SGHTA and CDR2 is FQGNSA in the germline V gene. Comments on this clone: Its matching antigen is unknown.

What was sequenced were expressed TCRB transcripts, since all of the isolated RNA had been reverse transcribed. Profiling relied on immunoSEQ multiplex PCR, and the TCRdb table lists in-frame clones only, not all of them. Seen here are 350,000 to 450,000 clones, roughly 14% observed once, and the top ten hold roughly 0.036%. The sample taken for sequencing was naive CD4+ T cells from blood. This sequence was found in a man aged 25-45 years in good health. This chain connects TRBV7-2 to TRBJ1-2; D is uncertain. This CDR3 is CASSTPGWGVIHTF. DNA for the CDR3: TGTGCCAGCAGCACCCCCGGATGGGGTGTTATTCACACCTTC. The variable domain in full, completed from reference TRBV7-2 and TRBJ1-2, reads GAGVSQSPSNKVTEKGKDVELRCDPISGHTALYWYRQSLGQGLEFLIYFQGNSAPDKSGLPSDRFSAERTGGSVSTLTIQRTQQEDSAVYLCASSTPGWGVIHTFGSGTRLTVV.